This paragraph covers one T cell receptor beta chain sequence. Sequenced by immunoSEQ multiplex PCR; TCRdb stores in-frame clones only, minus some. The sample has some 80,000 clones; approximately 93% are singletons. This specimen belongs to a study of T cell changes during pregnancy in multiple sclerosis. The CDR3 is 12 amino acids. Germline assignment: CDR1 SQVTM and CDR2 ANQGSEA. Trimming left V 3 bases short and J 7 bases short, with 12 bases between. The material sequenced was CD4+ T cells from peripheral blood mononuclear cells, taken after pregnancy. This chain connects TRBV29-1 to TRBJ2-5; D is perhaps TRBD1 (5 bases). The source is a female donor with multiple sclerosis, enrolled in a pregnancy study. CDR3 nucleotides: TGCAGCGTTGACAGGGTGGTGGGGACCCAGTACTTC. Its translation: CSVDRVVGTQYF.